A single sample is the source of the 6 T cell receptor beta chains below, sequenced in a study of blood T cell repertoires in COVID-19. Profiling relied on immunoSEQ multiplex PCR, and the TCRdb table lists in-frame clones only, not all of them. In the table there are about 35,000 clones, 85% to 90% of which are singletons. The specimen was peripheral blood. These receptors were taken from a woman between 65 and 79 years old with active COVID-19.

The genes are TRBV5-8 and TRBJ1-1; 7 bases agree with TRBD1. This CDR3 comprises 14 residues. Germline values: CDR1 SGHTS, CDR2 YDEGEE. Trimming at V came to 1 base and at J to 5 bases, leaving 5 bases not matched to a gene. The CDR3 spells CASSLIRGTTEAFF. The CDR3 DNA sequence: TGTGCCAGCAGCTTGATCAGGGGGACAACTGAAGCTTTCTTT. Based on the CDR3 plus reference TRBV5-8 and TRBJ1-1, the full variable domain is EAGVTQSPTHLIKTRGQQATLRCSPISGHTSVYWYQQALGLGLQFLLWYDEGEERNRGNFPPRFSGRQFPNYSSELNVNALELEDSALYLCASSLIRGTTEAFFGQGTRLTVV.

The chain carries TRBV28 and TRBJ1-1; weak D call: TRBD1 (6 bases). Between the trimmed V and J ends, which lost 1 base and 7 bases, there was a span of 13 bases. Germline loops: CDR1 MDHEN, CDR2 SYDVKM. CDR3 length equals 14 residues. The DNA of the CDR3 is TGTGCCAGCAGTTTATCGGACAGAAACCATGAAGCTTTCTTT. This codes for CASSLSDRNHEAFF.

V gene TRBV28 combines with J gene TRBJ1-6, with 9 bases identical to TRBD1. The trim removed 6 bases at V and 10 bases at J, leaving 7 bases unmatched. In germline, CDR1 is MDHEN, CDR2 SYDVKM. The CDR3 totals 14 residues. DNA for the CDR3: TGTGCCAGCAGACCGGGACAGGGTTTATCACCCCTCCACTTT. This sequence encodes CASRPGQGLSPLHF.

CDR3 nucleotides: TGTGCCACCAGTGGGAACAGGGACGGGGGGATGCAGCCCCAGCATTTT. It is translated as CATSGNRDGGMQPQHF. The genes are TRBV24-1 and TRBJ1-5; maybe TRBD1 (6 bases). The CDR3 runs 16 residues. V lost 5 bases, J lost 7 bases, and 20 bases lay in between. CDR1 and CDR2 (germline): KGHDR, SFDVKD.

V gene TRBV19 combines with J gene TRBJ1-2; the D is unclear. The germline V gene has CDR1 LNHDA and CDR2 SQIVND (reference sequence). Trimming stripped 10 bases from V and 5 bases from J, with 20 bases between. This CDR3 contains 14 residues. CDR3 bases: TGTGCCACCTCCCCGGCGGGCTTTTATTATGGCTACACCTTC. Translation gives CATSPAGFYYGYTF.

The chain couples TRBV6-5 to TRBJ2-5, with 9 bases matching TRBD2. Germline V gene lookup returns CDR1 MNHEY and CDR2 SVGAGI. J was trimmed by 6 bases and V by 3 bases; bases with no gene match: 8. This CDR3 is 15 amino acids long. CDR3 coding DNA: TGTGCCAGCAGTTATCACCTAGCGGGGCGACAGACCCAGTACTTC. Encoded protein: CASSYHLAGRQTQYF.